This T cell receptor (beta chain) appears in the sequencing data of a study of blood T cells in healthy people across ages. Study results and limitations: A strong correlation was seen between TCR beta diversity and naive T cell percentage.

Combining a sample-barcoded 5' primer with a J-beta primer mix, a second PCR ran for about 6 to 12 cycles. A template-switch adaptor with 12 random nucleotides tagged each cDNA molecule. At least 2.5 million CDR3-containing paired-end reads were obtained per sample. TCRdb re-called the 5' RACE reads with MiXCR, one entry per CDR3 protein. The repertoire holds about 1.6 million distinct CDR3 sequences, with about 35% as singletons. CDR1 and CDR2 (germline): SGHRS, YFSETQ. The CDR3 is made up of 18 amino acids. Of note for this clonotype: What it recognizes is unknown. A read error may produce the germline difference seen at one junction end.

The receptor comes from a woman aged 25 to 39 in good health. The sequencing input was blood. This rearrangement joins TRBV5-1 to TRBJ2-1; TRBD2 agrees at 13 bases. The CDR3 protein is CTSSPGLAGALSYNEQFF. The CDR3 DNA follows: TGCACCAGCAGCCCTGGACTAGCGGGAGCCCTATCCTACAATGAGCAGTTCTTC.